The source of this T cell receptor (beta chain) is a study of blood T cell repertoires in COVID-19. About the study: COVID-19 samples from acute and convalescent phases originated in the United States, Italy and Spain. PBMCs, B-cell-depleted T cells, or T cells were the source of the cDNA or gDNA that made up the material.

The CDR3 is 19 residues long. Trimming removed 0 bases from V and 0 bases from J; junction bases left unmatched: 8. CDR1 is SGHNT and CDR2 is YYREEE in the germline V gene (reference sequence). In the original analysis: Nucleated cell counts were estimated from reference gene primer amplification. The data were produced by immunoSEQ multiplex PCR, yet TCRdb's version contains in-frame clones alone and is incomplete. V, J and clone size derive from that table, while D and trimming were established from the DNA sequence. The sample carries 50,000 or so clones, roughly 77% recorded once. The chain is built from TRBV5-4 and TRBJ2-6; 8 bases line up with TRBD1. The sample was peripheral blood. The origin of this receptor is a human donor with active or convalescent COVID-19. The donor label of this sample is uncertain. This CDR3 is CASSLAGGQGLSGANVLTF. The CDR3 nucleotides read TGTGCCAGCAGCTTGGCCGGTGGACAGGGACTCTCTGGGGCCAACGTCCTGACTTTC.